The rows below give T cell receptor beta chains drawn from one sample of a study of blood T cells in healthy people across ages. One entry per CDR3 protein, called by TCRdb with MiXCR from the 5' RACE reads. Of about 1.6 million distinct CDR3 sequences listed, 34% are singletons. The sample was blood. These receptor sequences come from a woman in her 30s in good health. Both conserved end residues are part of each CDR3. The order of the fields is clone size, V gene, J gene, D gene, CDR3 DNA, CDR3 protein. A D gene is named only where the DNA matches it firmly. Some rows mark clone size as missing; the rest say once, few, many or name a class of expanded clone.

few,TRBV6-1,TRBJ2-7,.,TGTGCCAGCAGTGAACTTGGGGGGGGCGACGAGCAGTACTTC,CASSELGGGDEQYF
.,TRBV21-1,TRBJ2-2,.,TGTGCCAGCAGCAATAATTTAGCGGGAGAGTACACCGGGGAGCTGTTTTTT,CASSNNLAGEYTGELFF
.,TRBV27,TRBJ2-7,.,TGTGCCAGCAGCCCTAGGGCCTACTACGAGCAGTACTTC,CASSPRAYYEQYF
.,TRBV27,TRBJ1-1,.,TGTGCCAGCAGTTCTTACAGGGAGGGGGACACTGAAGCTTTCTTT,CASSSYREGDTEAFF
few,TRBV13,TRBJ2-7,TRBD1,TGTGCCAGCAGCGCCGGACAGGGTCGGTCCGCCTACGAGCAGTACTTC,CASSAGQGRSAYEQYF
many,TRBV9,TRBJ2-1,.,TGTGCCAGCAGCATAGGTACTGAGCAGTTCTTC,CASSIGTEQFF
.,TRBV4-2,TRBJ2-1,.,TGTGCCAGCAGCCAGTCCCCCGTAGCGGAGGGCTTCTACAATGAGCAGTTCTTC,CASSQSPVAEGFYNEQFF
medium-sized,TRBV7-2,TRBJ2-3,.,TGTGCCAGCAGTCGGGACGGACGAGATACGCAGTATTTT,CASSRDGRDTQYF
.,TRBV27,TRBJ2-5,TRBD2,TGTGCCAGCAGTCCTCTAAGACTAGCGGGGACTCAAGAGACCCAGTACTTC,CASSPLRLAGTQETQYF
few,TRBV7-9,TRBJ2-5,TRBD2,TGTGCCAGCAGCCCACCCAGCGGGGGGATCCAAGAGACCCAGTACTTC,CASSPPSGGIQETQYF
.,TRBV4-2,TRBJ1-1,.,TGTGCCAGCAGCCAAGATCCGGGGGACACTGAAGCTTTCTTT,CASSQDPGDTEAFF
many,TRBV15,TRBJ2-7,TRBD1,TGTGCCACCAGCTCGACAGGGTCCCGCGAGCAGTACTTC,CATSSTGSREQYF
.,TRBV4-1,TRBJ2-3,TRBD1,TGCGCCAGCAGCCAAGGACAGGGCCCTTCTAGCACAGATACGCAGTATTTT,CASSQGQGPSSTDTQYF
.,TRBV3-1,TRBJ1-1,.,TGTGCCAGCAGCCAAGGGGAGGGGGGGGACACTGAAGCTTTCTTT,CASSQGEGGDTEAFF